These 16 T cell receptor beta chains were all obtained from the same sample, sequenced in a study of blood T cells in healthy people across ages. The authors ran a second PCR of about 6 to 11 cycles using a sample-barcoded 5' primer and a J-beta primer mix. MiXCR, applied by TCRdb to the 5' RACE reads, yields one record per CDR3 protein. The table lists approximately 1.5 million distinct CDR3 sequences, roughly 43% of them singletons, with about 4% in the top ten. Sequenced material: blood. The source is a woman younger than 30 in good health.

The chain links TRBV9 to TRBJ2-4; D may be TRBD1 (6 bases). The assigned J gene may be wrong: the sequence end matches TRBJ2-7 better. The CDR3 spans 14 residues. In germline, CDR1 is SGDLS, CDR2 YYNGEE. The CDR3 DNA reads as TGTGCCAGCAGCGGATACAGGGAATCCTACGAGCAGTACTTC. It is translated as CASSGYRESYEQYF.

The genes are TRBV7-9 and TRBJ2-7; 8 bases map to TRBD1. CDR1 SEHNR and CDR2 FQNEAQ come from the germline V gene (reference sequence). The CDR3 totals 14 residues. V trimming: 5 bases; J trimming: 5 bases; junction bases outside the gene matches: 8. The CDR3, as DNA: TGTGCCAGCAGCCCCCAGACAGGGGTTAACGAGCAGTACTTC. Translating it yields CASSPQTGVNEQYF.

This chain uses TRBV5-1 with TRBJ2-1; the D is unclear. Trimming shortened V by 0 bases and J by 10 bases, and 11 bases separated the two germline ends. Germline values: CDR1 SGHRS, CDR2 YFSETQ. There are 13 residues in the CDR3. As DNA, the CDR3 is TGCGCCAGCAGCTTGGTTGGCGGCTACGAGCAGTTCTTC. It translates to CASSLVGGYEQFF.

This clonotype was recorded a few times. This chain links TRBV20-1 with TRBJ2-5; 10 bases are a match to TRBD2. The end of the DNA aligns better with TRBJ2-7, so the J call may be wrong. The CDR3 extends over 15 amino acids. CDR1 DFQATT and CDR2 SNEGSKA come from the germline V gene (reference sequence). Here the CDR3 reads CSANPSGRASYEQYF. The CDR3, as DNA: TGCAGTGCTAATCCCAGCGGGAGGGCCTCGTACGAGCAGTACTTC.

The CDR3 sequence: CASSLGAGPYGYTF. Written as DNA, the CDR3 is TGTGCCAGCAGCTTAGGAGCGGGCCCCTATGGCTACACCTTC. This rearrangement joins TRBV7-9 to TRBJ1-2; D not resolved. Germline V gene sequence: CDR1 SEHNR, CDR2 FQNEAQ (reference sequence). V lost 1 base and J 4 bases, leaving 10 bases between the germline ends. The CDR3 extends over 14 amino acids.

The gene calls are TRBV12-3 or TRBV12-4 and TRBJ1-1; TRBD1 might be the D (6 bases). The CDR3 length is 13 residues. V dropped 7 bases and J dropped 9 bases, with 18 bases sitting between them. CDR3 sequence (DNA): TGTGCCAGCACCCCCGGGACACCCTTTAAAGCTTTCTTT. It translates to CASTPGTPFKAFF.

The CDR3 DNA reads TGTGCCAGCGGGGACAGGGCCCCCTACAATGAGCAGTTCTTC. As protein: CASGDRAPYNEQFF. The rearrangement uses TRBV6-2 or TRBV6-3 and TRBJ2-1, with TRBD1 matching over 9 bases. The germline V gene has CDR1 MNHEY and CDR2 SVGEGT. V dropped 8 bases and J dropped 2; count of bases not matched to a gene: 4. CDR3 length: 14 amino acids.

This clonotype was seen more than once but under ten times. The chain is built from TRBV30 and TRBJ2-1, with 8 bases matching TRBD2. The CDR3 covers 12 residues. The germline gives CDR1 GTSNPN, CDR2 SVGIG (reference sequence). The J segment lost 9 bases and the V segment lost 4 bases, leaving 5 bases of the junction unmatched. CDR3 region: CAWTPSGFEQFF. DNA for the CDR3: TGTGCCTGGACCCCTAGCGGGTTTGAGCAGTTCTTC.

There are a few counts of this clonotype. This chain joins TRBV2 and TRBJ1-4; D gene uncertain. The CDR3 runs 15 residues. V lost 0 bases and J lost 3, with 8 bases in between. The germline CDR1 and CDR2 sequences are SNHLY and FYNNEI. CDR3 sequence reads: CASSEALSANEKLFF. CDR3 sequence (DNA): TGTGCCAGCAGTGAAGCCCTGTCAGCTAATGAAAAACTGTTTTTT.

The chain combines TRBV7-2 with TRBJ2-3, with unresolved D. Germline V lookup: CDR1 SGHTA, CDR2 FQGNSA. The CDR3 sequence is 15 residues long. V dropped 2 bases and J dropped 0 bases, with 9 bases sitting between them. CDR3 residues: CASSLSQASTDTQYF. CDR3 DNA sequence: TGTGCCAGCAGCTTATCCCAGGCCAGCACAGATACGCAGTATTTT.

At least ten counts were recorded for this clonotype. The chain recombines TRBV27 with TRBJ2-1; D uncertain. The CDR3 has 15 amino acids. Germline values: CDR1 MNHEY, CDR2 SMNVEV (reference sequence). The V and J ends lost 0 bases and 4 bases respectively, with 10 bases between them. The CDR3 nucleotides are TGTGCCAGCAGTTTATCTCGGCTACCTTACAATGAGCAGTTCTTC. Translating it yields CASSLSRLPYNEQFF.

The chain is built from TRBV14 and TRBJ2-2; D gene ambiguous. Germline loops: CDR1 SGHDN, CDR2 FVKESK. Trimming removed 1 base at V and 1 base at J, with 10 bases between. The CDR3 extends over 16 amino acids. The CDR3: CASSQVVTGNTGELFF. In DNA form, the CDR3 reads TGTGCCAGCAGCCAAGTAGTAACTGGGAACACCGGGGAGCTGTTTTTT.

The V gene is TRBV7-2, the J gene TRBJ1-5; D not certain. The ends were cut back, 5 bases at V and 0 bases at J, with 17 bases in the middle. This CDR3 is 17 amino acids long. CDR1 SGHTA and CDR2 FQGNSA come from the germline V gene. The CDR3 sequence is CASSPPPAWGSNQPQHF. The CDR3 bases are TGTGCCAGCAGCCCCCCCCCAGCTTGGGGTAGCAATCAGCCCCAGCATTTT. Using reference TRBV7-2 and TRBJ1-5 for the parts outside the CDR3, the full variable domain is GAGVSQSPSNKVTEKGKDVELRCDPISGHTALYWYRQSLGQGLEFLIYFQGNSAPDKSGLPSDRFSAERTGGSVSTLTIQRTQQEDSAVYLCASSPPPAWGSNQPQHFGDGTRLSIL.

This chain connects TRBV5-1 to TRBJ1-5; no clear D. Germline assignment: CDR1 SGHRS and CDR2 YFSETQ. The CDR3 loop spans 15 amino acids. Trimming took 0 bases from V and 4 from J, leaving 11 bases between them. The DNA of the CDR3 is TGCGCCAGCAGCTTGGATCCCGGACTGAATCAGCCCCAGCATTTT. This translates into CASSLDPGLNQPQHF.

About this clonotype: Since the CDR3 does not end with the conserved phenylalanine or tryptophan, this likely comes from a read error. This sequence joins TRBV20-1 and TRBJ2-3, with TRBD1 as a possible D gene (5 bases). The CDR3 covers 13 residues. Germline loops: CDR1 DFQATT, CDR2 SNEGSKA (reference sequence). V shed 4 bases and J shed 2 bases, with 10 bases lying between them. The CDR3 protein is CSAKRGSTDTQYY. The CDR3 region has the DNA TGCAGTGCTAAAAGGGGATCCACAGATACGCAGTATTAT.

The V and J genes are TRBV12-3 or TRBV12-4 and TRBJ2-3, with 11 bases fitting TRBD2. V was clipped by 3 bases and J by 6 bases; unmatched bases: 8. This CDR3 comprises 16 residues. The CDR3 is CASSFIAGGPPDTQYF. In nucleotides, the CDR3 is TGTGCCAGCAGTTTTATAGCGGGGGGGCCTCCTGATACGCAGTATTTT.